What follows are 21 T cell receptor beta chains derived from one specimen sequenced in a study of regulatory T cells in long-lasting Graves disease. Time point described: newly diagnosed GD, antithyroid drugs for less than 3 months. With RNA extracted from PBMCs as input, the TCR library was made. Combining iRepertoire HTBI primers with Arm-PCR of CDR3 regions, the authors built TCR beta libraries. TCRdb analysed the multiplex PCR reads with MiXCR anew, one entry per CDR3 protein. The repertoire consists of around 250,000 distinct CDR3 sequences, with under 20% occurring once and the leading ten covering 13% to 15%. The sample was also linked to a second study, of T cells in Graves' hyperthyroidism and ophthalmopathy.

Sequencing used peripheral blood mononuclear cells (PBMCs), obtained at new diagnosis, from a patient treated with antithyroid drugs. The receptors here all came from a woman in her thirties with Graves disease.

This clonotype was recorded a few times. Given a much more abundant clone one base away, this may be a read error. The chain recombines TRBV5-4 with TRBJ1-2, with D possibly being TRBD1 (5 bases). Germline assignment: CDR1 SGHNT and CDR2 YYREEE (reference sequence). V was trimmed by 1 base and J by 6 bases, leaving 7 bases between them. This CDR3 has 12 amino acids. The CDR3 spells CASSLWGDGYTF. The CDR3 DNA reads TGTGCCAGCAGCTTGTGGGGGGATGGCTACACCTTC.

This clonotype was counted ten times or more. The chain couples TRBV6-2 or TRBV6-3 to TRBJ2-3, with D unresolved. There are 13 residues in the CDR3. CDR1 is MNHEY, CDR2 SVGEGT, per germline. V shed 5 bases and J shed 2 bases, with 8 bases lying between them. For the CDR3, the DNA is TGTGCCAGCAGTGCGGCTTACACAGATACGCAGTATTTT. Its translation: CASSAAYTDTQYF.

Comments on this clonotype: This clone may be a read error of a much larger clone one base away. This CDR3 is CASSSGDTLYF. The CDR3 DNA sequence: TGTGCCAGCAGTTCGGGGGACACGCTATATTTT. The gene calls are TRBV12-3 or TRBV12-4 and TRBJ2-3; D may be TRBD1 or TRBD2 (6 bases each). CDR3 size: 11 residues. Between the trimmed V and J ends, which lost 4 bases and 15 bases, there was a span of 14 bases.

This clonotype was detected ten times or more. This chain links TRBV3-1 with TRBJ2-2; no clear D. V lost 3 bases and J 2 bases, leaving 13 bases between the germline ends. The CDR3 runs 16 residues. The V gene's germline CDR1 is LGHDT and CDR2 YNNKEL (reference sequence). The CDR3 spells CASSQQAWANTGELFF. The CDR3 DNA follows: TGTGCCAGCAGCCAGCAGGCGTGGGCAAACACCGGGGAGCTGTTTTTT. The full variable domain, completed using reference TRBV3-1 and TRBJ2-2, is DTAVSQTPKYLVTQMGNDKSIKCEQNLGHDTMYWYKQDSKKFLKIMFSYNNKELIINETVPNRFSPKSPDKAHLNLHINSLELGDSAVYFCASSQQAWANTGELFFGEGSRLTVL.

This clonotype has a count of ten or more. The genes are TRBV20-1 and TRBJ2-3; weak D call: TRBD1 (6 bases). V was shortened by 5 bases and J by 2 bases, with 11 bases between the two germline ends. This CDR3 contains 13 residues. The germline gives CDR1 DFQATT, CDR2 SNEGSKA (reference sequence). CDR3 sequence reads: CSAGTGNTDTQYF. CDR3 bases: TGCAGTGCTGGAACAGGGAACACAGATACGCAGTATTTT.

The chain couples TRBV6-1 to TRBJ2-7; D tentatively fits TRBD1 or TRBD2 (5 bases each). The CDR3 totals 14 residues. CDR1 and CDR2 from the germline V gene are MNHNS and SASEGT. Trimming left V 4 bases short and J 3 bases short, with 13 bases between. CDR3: CASSAYGAYYEQYF. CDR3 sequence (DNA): TGTGCCAGCAGTGCCTACGGGGCTTACTACGAGCAGTACTTC.

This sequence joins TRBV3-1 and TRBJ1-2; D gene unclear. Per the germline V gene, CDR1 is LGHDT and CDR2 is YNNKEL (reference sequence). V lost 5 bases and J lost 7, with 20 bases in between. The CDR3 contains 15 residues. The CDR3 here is CASSFLPGEPPGYTF. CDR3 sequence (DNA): TGTGCCAGCAGCTTCCTACCGGGAGAACCCCCTGGCTACACCTTC.

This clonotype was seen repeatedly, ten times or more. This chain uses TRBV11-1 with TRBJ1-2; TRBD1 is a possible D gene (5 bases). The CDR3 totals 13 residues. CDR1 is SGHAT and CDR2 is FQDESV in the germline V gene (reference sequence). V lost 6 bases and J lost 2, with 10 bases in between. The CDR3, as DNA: TGTGCCAGCAGTTCTGAGGGGAACTATGGCTACACCTTC. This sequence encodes CASSSEGNYGYTF.

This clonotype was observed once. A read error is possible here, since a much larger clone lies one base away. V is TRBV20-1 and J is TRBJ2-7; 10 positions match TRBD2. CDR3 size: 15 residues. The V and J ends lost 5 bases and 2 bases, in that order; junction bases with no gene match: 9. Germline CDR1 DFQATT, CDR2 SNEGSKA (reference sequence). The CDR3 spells CSAPPASGGPYEQYF. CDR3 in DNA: TGCAGTGCTCCGCCGGCTAGCGGGGGCCCCTACGAGCAGTACTTC.

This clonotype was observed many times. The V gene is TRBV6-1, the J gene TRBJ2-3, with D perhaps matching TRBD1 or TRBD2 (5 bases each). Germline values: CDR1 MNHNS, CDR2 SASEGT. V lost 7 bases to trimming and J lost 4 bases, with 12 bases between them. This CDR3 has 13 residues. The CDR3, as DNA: TGTGCCAGCACTAAGAGGGGATCAGATACGCAGTATTTT. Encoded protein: CASTKRGSDTQYF.

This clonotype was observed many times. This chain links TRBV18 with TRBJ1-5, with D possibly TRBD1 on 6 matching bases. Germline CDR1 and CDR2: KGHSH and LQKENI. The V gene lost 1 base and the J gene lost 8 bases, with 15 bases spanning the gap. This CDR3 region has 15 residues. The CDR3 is CASSPLAGGEEPQHF. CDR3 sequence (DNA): TGTGCCAGCTCACCACTCGCCGGGGGCGAGGAGCCCCAGCATTTT.

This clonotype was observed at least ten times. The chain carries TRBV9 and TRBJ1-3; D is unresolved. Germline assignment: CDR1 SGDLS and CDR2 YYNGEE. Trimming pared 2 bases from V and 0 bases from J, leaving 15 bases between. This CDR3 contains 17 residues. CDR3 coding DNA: TGTGCCAGCAGCGTGAATATGCCAGGTTCCTCTGGAAACACCATATATTTT. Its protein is CASSVNMPGSSGNTIYF.

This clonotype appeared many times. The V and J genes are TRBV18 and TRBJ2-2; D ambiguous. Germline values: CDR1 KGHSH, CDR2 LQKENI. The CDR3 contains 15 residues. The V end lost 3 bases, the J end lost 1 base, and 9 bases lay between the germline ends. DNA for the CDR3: TGTGCCAGCTCACCGCCCTGGGGGAACACCGGGGAGCTGTTTTTT. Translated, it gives CASSPPWGNTGELFF.

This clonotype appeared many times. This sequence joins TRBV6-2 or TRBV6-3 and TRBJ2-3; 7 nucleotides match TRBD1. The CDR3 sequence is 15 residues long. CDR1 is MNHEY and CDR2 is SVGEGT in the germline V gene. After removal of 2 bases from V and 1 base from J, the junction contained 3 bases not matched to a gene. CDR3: CASSYGTAGTDTQYF. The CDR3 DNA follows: TGTGCCAGCAGTTACGGGACAGCGGGCACAGATACGCAGTATTTT.

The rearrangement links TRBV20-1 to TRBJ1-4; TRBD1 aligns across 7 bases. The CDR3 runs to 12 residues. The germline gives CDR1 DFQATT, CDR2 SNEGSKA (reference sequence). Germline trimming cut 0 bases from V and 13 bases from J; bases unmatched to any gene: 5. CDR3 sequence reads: CSARDLGTALFF. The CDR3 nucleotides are TGCAGTGCTAGAGATCTAGGGACAGCACTGTTTTTT.

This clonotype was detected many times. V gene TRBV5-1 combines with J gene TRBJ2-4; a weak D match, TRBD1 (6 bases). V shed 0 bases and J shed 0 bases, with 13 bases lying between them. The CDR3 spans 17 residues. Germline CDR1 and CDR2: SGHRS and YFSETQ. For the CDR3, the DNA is TGCGCCAGCAGCTTGGATCCAGGGGCTCTAGCCAAAAACATTCAGTACTTC. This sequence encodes CASSLDPGALAKNIQYF.

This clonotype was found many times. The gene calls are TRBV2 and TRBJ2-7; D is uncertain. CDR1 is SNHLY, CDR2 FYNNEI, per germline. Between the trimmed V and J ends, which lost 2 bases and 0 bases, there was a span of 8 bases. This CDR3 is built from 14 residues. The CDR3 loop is CASSESTLSYEQYF. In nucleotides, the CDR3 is TGTGCCAGCAGTGAATCCACCCTCTCCTACGAGCAGTACTTC.

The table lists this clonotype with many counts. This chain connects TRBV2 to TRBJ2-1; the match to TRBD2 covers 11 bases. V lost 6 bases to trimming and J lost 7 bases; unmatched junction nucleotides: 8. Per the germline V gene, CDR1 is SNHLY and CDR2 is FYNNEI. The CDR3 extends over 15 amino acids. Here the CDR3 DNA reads TGTGCCAGCAGGGAGGTAGCGGGGGGGTTAAATGAGCAGTTCTTC. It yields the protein CASREVAGGLNEQFF.

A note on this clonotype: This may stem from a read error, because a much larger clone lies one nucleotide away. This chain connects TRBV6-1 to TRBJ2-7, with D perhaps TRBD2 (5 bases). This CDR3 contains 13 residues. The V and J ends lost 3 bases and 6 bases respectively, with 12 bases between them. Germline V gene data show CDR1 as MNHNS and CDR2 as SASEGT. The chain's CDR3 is CASSDIRRGEQYF. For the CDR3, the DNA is TGTGCCAGCAGTGACATCCGCCGGGGCGAGCAGTACTTC.

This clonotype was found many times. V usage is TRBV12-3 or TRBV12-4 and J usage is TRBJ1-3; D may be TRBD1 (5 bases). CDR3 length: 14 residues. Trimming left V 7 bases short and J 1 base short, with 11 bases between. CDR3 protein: CASIVRESGNTIYF. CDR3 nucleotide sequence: TGTGCCAGCATCGTCAGGGAATCTGGAAACACCATATATTTT.

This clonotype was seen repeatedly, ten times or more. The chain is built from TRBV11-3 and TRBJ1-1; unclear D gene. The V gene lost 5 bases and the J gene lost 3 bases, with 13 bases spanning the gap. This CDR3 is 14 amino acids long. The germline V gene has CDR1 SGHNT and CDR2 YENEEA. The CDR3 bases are TGTGCCAGCAGCCGAGATGGAGTCTACACTGAAGCTTTCTTT. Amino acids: CASSRDGVYTEAFF. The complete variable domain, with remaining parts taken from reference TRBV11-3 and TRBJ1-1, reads EAGVVQSPRYKIIEKKQPVAFWCNPISGHNTLYWYLQNLGQGPELLIRYENEEAVDDSQLPKDRFSAERLKGVDSTLKIQPAELGDSAVYLCASSRDGVYTEAFFGQGTRLTVV.